Below, 18 T cell receptor beta chains from the same sample are listed, as sequenced in a study of blood T cell repertoires in COVID-19. TCRdb's table, derived via immunoSEQ multiplex PCR, lists solely in-frame clones and lacks some. The table records about 390,000 clones, 80% to 90% of them present only once. Input material: peripheral blood. Source of these receptors: a woman aged 60-75 years with COVID-19, enrolled during active disease.

V and J are TRBV5-1 and TRBJ2-1; tentative D call: TRBD2 (5 bases). Germline V gives CDR1 SGHRS, CDR2 YFSETQ. V lost 2 bases, J lost 1 base, and 13 bases lay in between. The CDR3 has 16 amino acids. The CDR3 DNA follows: TGCGCCAGCAGCTTAACCCAGGCGGGTTCCTACAATGAGCAGTTCTTC. Its protein is CASSLTQAGSYNEQFF.

V is TRBV5-1 and J is TRBJ2-3, with TRBD2 identical over 7 bases. CDR3 length: 16 residues. The V and J ends lost 0 bases and 1 base, in that order; junction bases with no gene match: 5. CDR1 SGHRS and CDR2 YFSETQ come from the germline V gene. In nucleotides, the CDR3 is TGCGCCAGCAGCTTGGCGCTTAGCGGGCGCACAGATACGCAGTATTTT. Translation: CASSLALSGRTDTQYF.

The CDR3 DNA sequence: TGTGCCATCAGTGAGGGTCACCGGGAGACCCAGTACTTC. It encodes CAISEGHRETQYF. The genes are TRBV10-3 and TRBJ2-5; D call uncertain. Trimming removed 2 bases at V and 5 bases at J, with 9 bases between. Germline CDR1 is ENHRY and CDR2 is SYGVKD. CDR3 length equals 13 residues.

The V gene is TRBV2, the J gene TRBJ1-4; 7 bases match TRBD1. The CDR3 runs to 18 residues. Germline V gene data show CDR1 as SNHLY and CDR2 as FYNNEI. J gave up 4 bases and V 2 bases, and 13 bases lay outside the gene matches. CDR3 region: CASSEPSLRGLLNEKLFF. The CDR3, as DNA: TGTGCCAGCAGTGAACCGTCGTTAAGGGGGCTTCTTAATGAAAAACTGTTTTTT.

This chain joins TRBV7-2 and TRBJ1-4; D gene ambiguous. Germline CDR1 reads SGHTA; CDR2 reads FQGNSA. The germline V and J ends were trimmed by 5 bases and 4 bases, with 17 bases remaining between them. This CDR3 is built from 16 residues. The CDR3, as DNA: TGTGCCAGCAGCGTGGAGCGTGGTCTGAGTAATGAAAAACTGTTTTTT. This codes for CASSVERGLSNEKLFF. The variable domain in full, completed from reference TRBV7-2 and TRBJ1-4, reads GAGVSQSPSNKVTEKGKDVELRCDPISGHTALYWYRQSLGQGLEFLIYFQGNSAPDKSGLPSDRFSAERTGGSVSTLTIQRTQQEDSAVYLCASSVERGLSNEKLFFGSGTQLSVL.

The V and J genes are TRBV5-4 and TRBJ2-7; 10 bases fit TRBD2. The V gene end was trimmed by 7 bases and the J gene end by 2 bases; junction bases not matched to a gene: 12. Looked up from germline, CDR1 is SGHNT and CDR2 is YYREEE (reference sequence). CDR3 length: 16 amino acids. The CDR3 here is CASRRSLAGGPYEQYF. Written as DNA, the CDR3 is TGTGCCAGCCGCCGATCTTTAGCGGGGGGCCCCTACGAGCAGTACTTC.

The V and J genes are TRBV28 and TRBJ2-7; no firm D call. The germline gives CDR1 MDHEN, CDR2 SYDVKM. This CDR3 is built from 15 residues. With 5 bases removed from V and 1 base from J, the gap between germline ends came to 15 bases. CDR3 protein: CASSDPGLKSYEQYF. The CDR3 nucleotides are TGTGCCAGCAGTGATCCGGGTCTCAAATCCTACGAGCAGTACTTC. The full variable domain, with the rest looked up from reference TRBV28 and TRBJ2-7, is DVKVTQSSRYLVKRTGEKVFLECVQDMDHENMFWYRQDPGLGLRLIYFSYDVKMKEKGDIPEGYSVSREKKERFSLILESASTNQTSMYLCASSDPGLKSYEQYFGPGTRLTVT.

V usage is TRBV5-1 and J usage is TRBJ2-5; D is possibly TRBD2 (5 bases). The germline V gene has CDR1 SGHRS and CDR2 YFSETQ. CDR3 length: 15 residues. Trimming removed 4 bases from V and 5 bases from J, with 18 bases in between. The CDR3 is CASSKESGGWETQYF. In DNA form, the CDR3 reads TGCGCCAGCAGCAAAGAAAGCGGAGGATGGGAGACCCAGTACTTC.

The genes are TRBV18 and TRBJ1-4; a weak D match, TRBD1 (5 bases). Trimming stripped 3 bases from V and 0 bases from J, with 11 bases between. This CDR3 is 16 amino acids long. Germline V gene lookup returns CDR1 KGHSH and CDR2 LQKENI. The CDR3 bases are TGTGCCAGCTCACCTCGACAGACTGCAACTAATGAAAAACTGTTTTTT. It codes for CASSPRQTATNEKLFF.

The chain combines TRBV24-1 with TRBJ1-3; 8 nucleotides agree with TRBD1. Trimming removed 5 bases from V and 0 bases from J; junction bases left unmatched: 8. This CDR3 is built from 17 residues. CDR1 KGHDR and CDR2 SFDVKD come from the germline V gene. Here the CDR3 reads CATSAGTGLSSGNTIYF. The CDR3, as DNA: TGTGCCACCAGTGCCGGGACAGGCTTATCCTCTGGAAACACCATATATTTT.

This chain uses TRBV7-2 with TRBJ1-5; TRBD1 aligns across 7 bases. Germline CDR1 reads SGHTA; CDR2 reads FQGNSA. V lost 5 bases and J lost 6; bases outside the gene matches: 10. This CDR3 contains 15 residues. CDR3 in amino acids: CASSPDRAITQPQHF. The DNA for the CDR3 is TGTGCCAGCAGCCCCGACAGGGCCATCACTCAGCCCCAGCATTTT.

The genes are TRBV5-6 and TRBJ2-5; 8 bases are a match to TRBD1. Losses at the gene ends were 0 bases for V and 4 bases for J; bases not matched to a gene: 2. This CDR3 spans 14 amino acids. Germline values: CDR1 SGHDT, CDR2 YYEEEE. The CDR3 bases are TGTGCCAGCAGCTTGGGTACAGGGGGAGAGACCCAGTACTTC. Translated: CASSLGTGGETQYF. Combining the CDR3 with reference TRBV5-6 and TRBJ2-5 gives the whole variable domain DAGVTQSPTHLIKTRGQQVTLRCSPKSGHDTVSWYQQALGQGPQFIFQYYEEEERQRGNFPDRFSGHQFPNYSSELNVNALLLGDSALYLCASSLGTGGETQYFGPGTRLLVL.

The chain links TRBV7-3 to TRBJ2-1; D uncertain. Trimming cost V 5 bases and J 6 bases, with 14 bases left between them. The length of the CDR3 is 14 residues. From germline, CDR1 is SGHTA and CDR2 FQGTGA. In DNA, the CDR3 is TGTGCCAGCAGCCCCCTTGTGTGGAGCAATGAGCAGTTCTTC. It is translated as CASSPLVWSNEQFF.

The V call is TRBV5-1, the J call TRBJ2-5; TRBD2 agrees at 10 bases. Germline loops: CDR1 SGHRS, CDR2 YFSETQ. V lost 4 bases and J lost 4; bases outside the gene matches: 10. The CDR3 spans 16 residues. CDR3: CASSQVAGGLLETQYF. CDR3 in DNA: TGCGCCAGCAGCCAAGTAGCGGGGGGCTTATTAGAGACCCAGTACTTC.

This clone showed up just once. The chain has TRBV18 and TRBJ2-3; D ambiguous. CDR1 and CDR2 (germline): KGHSH, LQKENI. This CDR3 contains 13 residues. Trimming removed 2 bases from V and 1 base from J, with 4 bases in between. The DNA for the CDR3 is TGTGCCAGCTCACCAACAGGCACAGATACGCAGTATTTT. Protein: CASSPTGTDTQYF. Together with reference TRBV18 and TRBJ2-3, the CDR3 gives the full variable domain: NAGVMQNPRHLVRRRGQEARLRCSPMKGHSHVYWYRQLPEEGLKFMVYLQKENIIDESGMPKERFSAEFPKEGPSILRIQQVVRGDSAAYFCASSPTGTDTQYFGPGTRLTVL.

This rearrangement joins TRBV27 to TRBJ2-3; TRBD2 aligns across 11 bases. The germline V gene encodes CDR1 MNHEY and CDR2 SMNVEV (reference sequence). CDR3 length equals 17 residues. J was trimmed by 2 bases and V by 3 bases; bases with no gene match: 7. CDR3 in amino acids: CASSFIPTSGVTDTQYF. In nucleotides, the CDR3 is TGTGCCAGCAGTTTTATTCCGACTAGCGGGGTCACAGATACGCAGTATTTT.

V and J are TRBV5-1 and TRBJ1-4; D is perhaps TRBD1 (6 bases). The ends were cut back, 6 bases at V and 8 bases at J, with 20 bases in the middle. The CDR3 spans 15 residues. Germline lookup yields CDR1 SGHRS and CDR2 YFSETQ. CDR3: CASKLAAGVEEKLFF. The CDR3 coding sequence is TGCGCCAGCAAGCTCGCTGCAGGGGTTGAGGAAAAACTGTTTTTT. The whole variable domain, filled in from reference TRBV5-1 and TRBJ1-4, reads KAGVTQTPRYLIKTRGQQVTLSCSPISGHRSVSWYQQTPGQGLQFLFEYFSETQRNKGNFPGRFSGRQFSNSRSEMNVSTLELGDSALYLCASKLAAGVEEKLFFGSGTQLSVL.

This chain links TRBV2 with TRBJ2-3; 11 positions agree with TRBD2. CDR1 is SNHLY and CDR2 is FYNNEI in the germline V gene. This CDR3 is built from 14 residues. V lost 7 bases, J lost 6 bases, and 6 bases stayed unmatched. The CDR3, as DNA: TGTGCCAGCATTAGGGCTAGCGGGAGGGATACGCAGTATTTT. Its translation: CASIRASGRDTQYF.